Below are 19 T cell receptor beta chains sequenced from a single sample in a study of blood T cell repertoires in COVID-19. Only in-frame clones appear in the TCRdb table, and some are missing; sequencing was by immunoSEQ multiplex PCR. This sample has about 75,000 clones, with approximately 85% found just once. The specimen was peripheral blood. These receptors were collected from an elderly woman with active or convalescent COVID-19.

V usage is TRBV5-4 and J usage is TRBJ2-7; TRBD2 agrees at 12 bases. The V and J ends lost 0 bases and 7 bases, in that order; junction bases with no gene match: 5. The CDR3 has 15 amino acids. Germline lookup yields CDR1 SGHNT and CDR2 YYREEE (reference sequence). CDR3 DNA: TGTGCCAGCAGCTTGGGACTAGCGGGAGAGGGAGAGCAGTACTTC. Translating gives CASSLGLAGEGEQYF.

The chain uses TRBV7-8 and TRBJ2-7, with 8 bases fitting TRBD1. The CDR3 runs to 14 residues. Germline V gene lookup returns CDR1 SGHVS and CDR2 FQNEAQ. The V gene end was trimmed by 5 bases and the J gene end by 0 bases; junction bases not matched to a gene: 3. The CDR3 reads CASSRGQVSYEQYF. CDR3 DNA: TGTGCCAGCAGCCGGGGACAGGTCTCCTACGAGCAGTACTTC.

The chain links TRBV27 to TRBJ2-5, with D possibly being TRBD2 (5 bases). V lost 8 bases and J lost 1, with 14 bases in between. The germline V gene has CDR1 MNHEY and CDR2 SMNVEV (reference sequence). The CDR3 is made up of 14 amino acids. CDR3 bases: TGTGCCAGCCGATCGGGAATCATCCAAGAGACCCAGTACTTC. It yields the protein CASRSGIIQETQYF.

The genes are TRBV7-9 and TRBJ1-5; 9 bases are shared with TRBD1. Germline V gene sequence: CDR1 SEHNR, CDR2 FQNEAQ (reference sequence). CDR3 length equals 16 residues. Losses at the gene ends were 0 bases for V and 9 bases for J; bases not matched to a gene: 9. CDR3 region: CASSLATGQGSGPQHF. As DNA, the CDR3 is TGTGCCAGCAGCTTAGCTACAGGACAGGGGTCTGGGCCCCAGCATTTT.

The chain uses TRBV5-4 and TRBJ2-3; 7 nucleotides align to TRBD2. The CDR3 contains 16 residues. J gave up 4 bases and V 0 bases, and 8 bases lay outside the gene matches. The germline gives CDR1 SGHNT, CDR2 YYREEE (reference sequence). The CDR3 region has the DNA TGTGCCAGCAGCTTGGGTGGCGGGGGAGGATCAGATACGCAGTATTTT. Translating it yields CASSLGGGGGSDTQYF.

This clone was seen a handful of times. The genes are TRBV19 and TRBJ1-1; tentatively, D is TRBD1 (6 bases). Between the trimmed V and J ends, which lost 7 bases and 2 bases, there was a span of 17 bases. CDR3 length: 15 residues. Germline V gene data show CDR1 as LNHDA and CDR2 as SQIVND (reference sequence). The CDR3 is CASIRGAGANTEAFF. The CDR3 bases are TGTGCCAGTATCAGGGGCGCGGGGGCAAACACTGAAGCTTTCTTT.

This sequence joins TRBV19 and TRBJ2-1, with 7 bases that match TRBD1. This CDR3 spans 16 amino acids. Germline V gene sequence: CDR1 LNHDA, CDR2 SQIVND (reference sequence). The junction had 6 bases not matched to a gene; V was cut back by 4 bases and J by 0 bases. CDR3 region: CASSRRQGPSYNEQFF. The CDR3 DNA sequence: TGTGCCAGTAGTAGAAGACAGGGCCCCTCCTACAATGAGCAGTTCTTC. The full variable domain, with the rest looked up from reference TRBV19 and TRBJ2-1, is DGGITQSPKYLFRKEGQNVTLSCEQNLNHDAMYWYRQDPGQGLRLIYYSQIVNDFQKGDIAEGYSVSREKKESFPLTVTSAQKNPTAFYLCASSRRQGPSYNEQFFGPGTRLTVL.

This clone was picked up one time. The J gene is TRBJ2-3, the V gene TRBV9, with D perhaps TRBD1 (5 bases). The CDR3 spans 16 residues. V lost 0 bases, J lost 0 bases, and 11 bases lay in between. Germline V gene sequence: CDR1 SGDLS, CDR2 YYNGEE. CDR3 protein: CASSVVHDSSTDTQYF. CDR3 in DNA: TGTGCCAGCAGCGTAGTCCACGACAGTAGCACAGATACGCAGTATTTT.

The chain recombines TRBV11-2 with TRBJ1-4, with TRBD1 matching over 12 bases. Germline lookup yields CDR1 SGHAT and CDR2 FQNNGV. J was trimmed by 5 bases and V by 5 bases; bases with no gene match: 6. The CDR3 covers 16 residues. The CDR3 DNA is TGTGCCAGCAGCAGGGACAGGGGGCGGCCAAATGAAAAACTGTTTTTT. As protein: CASSRDRGRPNEKLFF.

The rearrangement uses TRBV10-3 and TRBJ2-5; 12 positions match TRBD2. V lost 4 bases and J lost 5; bases outside the gene matches: 5. Germline V lookup: CDR1 ENHRY, CDR2 SYGVKD. The CDR3 sequence is 15 residues long. The CDR3 DNA sequence: TGTGCCATCAGTGCCCCTAGCGGGGGGGATGAGACCCAGTACTTC. Translation: CAISAPSGGDETQYF.

The sample holds a few counts of this clone. The V gene is TRBV4-3, the J gene TRBJ2-7; 9 bases align to TRBD2. V dropped 1 base and J dropped 3; count of bases not matched to a gene: 22. Germline CDR1 reads LGHNA; CDR2 reads YSLEER. CDR3 size: 21 residues. CDR3: CASSQVAGWYGTSKTLYEQYF. Here the CDR3 DNA reads TGCGCCAGCAGCCAAGTTGCCGGGTGGTATGGGACTAGCAAGACCCTCTACGAGCAGTACTTC.

J is TRBJ1-1 and V is TRBV7-2; 7 bases match TRBD1. The V gene's germline CDR1 is SGHTA and CDR2 FQGNSA. Trimming at V came to 4 bases and at J to 0 bases, leaving 11 bases not matched to a gene. The CDR3 is 17 residues long. CDR3 region: CASSYSMDRSMNTEAFF. CDR3 sequence (DNA): TGTGCCAGCAGCTACTCAATGGACAGGTCCATGAACACTGAAGCTTTCTTT.

The chain employs TRBV7-2 and TRBJ2-1, with 16 bases identical to TRBD2. Trimming took 4 bases from V and 7 from J; bases not matched to a gene: 7. CDR1 and CDR2 from the germline V gene are SGHTA and FQGNSA. This CDR3 region has 17 residues. CDR3 DNA: TGTGCCAGCAGCTACCCGGGACTAGCGGGGGGGGGTAATGAGCAGTTCTTC. The encoded protein is CASSYPGLAGGGNEQFF. The whole variable domain, filled in from reference TRBV7-2 and TRBJ2-1, reads GAGVSQSPSNKVTEKGKDVELRCDPISGHTALYWYRQSLGQGLEFLIYFQGNSAPDKSGLPSDRFSAERTGGSVSTLTIQRTQQEDSAVYLCASSYPGLAGGGNEQFFGPGTRLTVL.

This clone was seen only once. The rearrangement links TRBV5-1 to TRBJ2-3; 7 nucleotides line up with TRBD1. The CDR3 loop spans 16 amino acids. Germline CDR1 SGHRS, CDR2 YFSETQ. With V trimmed by 3 bases and J by 0 bases, 7 bases remained unmatched. The chain's CDR3 is CASSYGTAWSTDTQYF. The CDR3 DNA follows: TGCGCCAGCAGCTATGGGACAGCGTGGAGCACAGATACGCAGTATTTT.

V and J are TRBV4-1 and TRBJ2-7, with TRBD1 identical over 8 bases. The CDR3 length is 16 residues. Germline CDR1 reads MGHRA; CDR2 reads YSYEKL. V dropped 0 bases and J dropped 7; count of bases not matched to a gene: 11. The CDR3 loop is CASSQDPRGLLEEQYF. The DNA for the CDR3 is TGCGCCAGCAGCCAAGATCCCAGGGGGCTTTTGGAGGAGCAGTACTTC.

The V call is TRBV19, the J call TRBJ1-2; the match to TRBD1 covers 7 bases. CDR1 is LNHDA, CDR2 SQIVND, per germline (reference sequence). This CDR3 is built from 15 residues. J was trimmed by 3 bases and V by 9 bases; bases with no gene match: 13. The CDR3 nucleotides are TGTGCCAGGAATCCCGAGGGGGCGCAAGACTATGGCTACACCTTC. Translated, it gives CARNPEGAQDYGYTF.

The gene calls are TRBV11-2 and TRBJ2-3, with a weak D call TRBD1 (6 bases). CDR1 and CDR2 (germline): SGHAT, FQNNGV. Trimming removed 5 bases at V and 2 bases at J, with 17 bases between. CDR3 size: 16 residues. The CDR3 DNA reads as TGTGCCAGCAGCCAGCGCCGGGACACGTACACAGATACGCAGTATTTT. Its translation is CASSQRRDTYTDTQYF.

The chain uses TRBV30 and TRBJ1-2, with D possibly matching TRBD1 (6 bases). From germline, CDR1 is GTSNPN and CDR2 SVGIG (reference sequence). V lost 2 bases, J lost 0 bases, and 16 bases lay in between. This CDR3 is built from 16 residues. CDR3 bases: TGTGCCTGGAGTAAAGAAAGGGGGAGAGCTAACTATGGCTACACCTTC. Amino acids: CAWSKERGRANYGYTF.

This sequence joins TRBV4-3 and TRBJ2-1; 16 bases are shared with TRBD2. Losses at the gene ends were 4 bases for V and 2 bases for J; bases not matched to a gene: 2. CDR3 size: 17 residues. The germline V gene encodes CDR1 LGHNA and CDR2 YSLEER. CDR3 protein: CASSRGTSGGAYNEQFF. The CDR3 region has the DNA TGCGCCAGCAGCCGAGGGACTAGCGGGGGGGCCTACAATGAGCAGTTCTTC.